The 14 T cell receptor beta chains reported below all come from one sample, sequenced in a study of identical twins. TCRdb recomputed calls from the 5' RACE reads with MiXCR, one row per CDR3 protein. This sample has around 140,000 distinct CDR3 sequences, with around 3.5% found just once. Sequenced material: memory T cells sorted from blood. These receptors all come from a man aged 18 to 29 in good health.

This clonotype was observed many times. V is TRBV7-2 and J is TRBJ1-2; no clear D gene. The ends were cut back, 4 bases at V and 0 bases at J, with 9 bases in the middle. There are 14 residues in the CDR3. Germline V lookup: CDR1 SGHTA, CDR2 FQGNSA. The CDR3 nucleotides read TGTGCCAGCAGCTACCACGGAGCTAACTATGGCTACACCTTC. It translates to CASSYHGANYGYTF.

At least ten counts were recorded for this clonotype. The chain links TRBV21-1 to TRBJ2-7; TRBD1 is taken as the D call from the table, unchecked against the DNA. TRBV21-1 is designated a pseudogene. This CDR3 spans 16 amino acids. The CDR3 is CASSLRSRGSSYEQYV. CDR3 coding DNA: TGTGCCAGCAGCCTACGCTCACGGGGCAGCTCCTACGAGCAGTACGTC.

This clonotype was seen ten or more times. The chain employs TRBV27 and TRBJ2-3, with a weak D call TRBD2 (6 bases). Looked up from germline, CDR1 is MNHEY and CDR2 is SMNVEV (reference sequence). The CDR3 sequence is 14 residues long. The V end was cut by 6 bases, the J end by 5 bases, with 15 bases between. CDR3 in amino acids: CASRSAGSIDTQYF. The DNA of the CDR3 is TGTGCCAGCAGATCGGCGGGATCGATAGATACGCAGTATTTT.

This clonotype was counted many times. V gene TRBV2 combines with J gene TRBJ2-5; D remains unclear. Germline V gene sequence: CDR1 SNHLY, CDR2 FYNNEI. The CDR3 loop spans 12 amino acids. V lost 8 bases to trimming and J lost 5 bases, with 12 bases between them. The chain's CDR3 is CASEPRTETQYF. The CDR3 coding sequence is TGTGCCAGCGAACCGCGTACGGAGACCCAGTACTTC.

This chain connects TRBV29-1 to TRBJ1-5; D perhaps matches TRBD1 (5 bases). CDR1 SQVTM and CDR2 ANQGSEA come from the germline V gene. Trimming pared 4 bases from V and 0 bases from J, leaving 22 bases between. This CDR3 is built from 18 residues. The CDR3 loop reads CSVGSWGSPTYSNQPQHF. The CDR3 region has the DNA TGCAGCGTTGGTTCGTGGGGCAGCCCTACTTATAGCAATCAGCCCCAGCATTTT.

In its sample, this clonotype was seen many times. This chain links TRBV20-1 with TRBJ1-1; TRBD1 is a possible D gene (6 bases). This CDR3 region has 13 residues. V was cut by 6 bases and J by 4 bases, with 15 bases left in between. Germline lookup yields CDR1 DFQATT and CDR2 SNEGSKA (reference sequence). CDR3 loop: CSAYREKGTEAFF. DNA for the CDR3: TGCAGTGCCTACAGGGAGAAAGGCACTGAAGCTTTCTTT.

This clonotype was detected ten times or more. The genes are TRBV5-6 and TRBJ2-5, with D possibly matching TRBD1 (6 bases). The V end lost 2 bases, the J end lost 2 bases, and 10 bases lay between the germline ends. CDR1 SGHDT and CDR2 YYEEEE come from the germline V gene. There are 14 residues in the CDR3. The CDR3 reads CASSFGQGQETQYF. CDR3 in DNA: TGTGCCAGCAGCTTCGGGCAGGGGCAAGAGACCCAGTACTTC.

The table lists this clonotype with many counts. The rearrangement links TRBV12-3 or TRBV12-4 to TRBJ2-3; D unresolved. Trimming stripped 6 bases from V and 5 bases from J, with 18 bases between. The CDR3 sequence is 15 residues long. Here the CDR3 DNA reads TGTGCCAGCAGCAGTCACCCCTTCTACGTAGATACGCAGTATTTT. The encoded protein is CASSSHPFYVDTQYF.

This chain joins TRBV27 and TRBJ1-5; unclear D gene. CDR3 length: 14 amino acids. The germline V gene encodes CDR1 MNHEY and CDR2 SMNVEV (reference sequence). Trimming stripped 4 bases from V and 6 bases from J, with 13 bases between. Here the CDR3 reads CASSSTTSGQPQHF. The CDR3 region has the DNA TGTGCCAGCAGTTCCACCACGTCGGGTCAGCCCCAGCATTTT.

This clonotype was seen at least ten times. No DNA is shown, since the ends of the CDR3 on it are uncertain; the CDR3 is the one TCRdb lists. The rearrangement uses TRBV28 and TRBJ2-6; the D call in the table, TRBD1, was not verified against the DNA. The length of the CDR3 is 17 amino acids, counting both ends. The germline V gene encodes CDR1 MDHEN and CDR2 SYDVKM. The CDR3 is CASSSSGRSSGANVLTF.

This clonotype came up many times. The chain uses TRBV20-1 and TRBJ2-3; D is tentatively TRBD1 or TRBD2 (5 bases each). Germline CDR1 DFQATT, CDR2 SNEGSKA (reference sequence). The germline V and J ends were trimmed by 6 bases and 3 bases, with 22 bases remaining between them. The CDR3 is 16 amino acids. CDR3 bases: TGCAGTGCAACCCGGGACCTGGACCCCCTGACAGATACGCAGTATTTT. Its translation is CSATRDLDPLTDTQYF.

There are many counts of this clonotype. The J gene is TRBJ2-3, the V gene TRBV9; D might be TRBD1 (5 bases). Germline assignment: CDR1 SGDLS and CDR2 YYNGEE. V gave up 0 bases and J gave up 6 bases, with 14 bases separating them. The length of the CDR3 is 15 residues. CDR3 sequence (DNA): TGTGCCAGCAGCGTAGAGGCAGGGATCCGCGATACGCAGTATTTT. Translated: CASSVEAGIRDTQYF.

This clonotype was seen many times. The V call is TRBV2, the J call TRBJ2-1, with no clear D. The CDR3 runs to 11 residues. The germline V gene has CDR1 SNHLY and CDR2 FYNNEI. Deletions cut 7 bases from V and 3 bases from J, with 4 bases between. CDR3 nucleotide sequence: TGTGCCAGCAAGATCTACAATGAGCAGTTCTTC. Translated, it gives CASKIYNEQFF.

This clonotype was seen a single time. It may be a read error: a sequence one base away is much more abundant. The chain has TRBV14 and TRBJ2-5; 7 nucleotides line up with TRBD1. CDR1 is SGHDN, CDR2 FVKESK, per germline. V gave up 6 bases and J gave up 4 bases; unmatched junction bases: 8. The length of the CDR3 is 14 residues. The chain's CDR3 is CASRRRQGGETQYF. CDR3 bases: TGTGCCAGCAGACGTAGACAGGGTGGAGAGACCCAGTACTTC.